This T cell receptor beta chain appears in the sequencing data of a study of shared clonotypes between healthy human individuals. The CDR3 runs 12 residues. The germline V and J ends were trimmed by 5 bases and 9 bases, with 14 bases remaining between them. The germline V gene has CDR1 SNHLY and CDR2 FYNNEI. The data were produced by immunoSEQ multiplex PCR, yet TCRdb's version contains in-frame clones alone and is incomplete. The profile covers about a million clones, with 70% to 85% appearing a single time and about 1.5% taken by the ten largest. V usage is TRBV2 and J usage is TRBJ2-7, with unresolved D. This receptor was identified in a man aged 18 to 29 in good health. The material sequenced was memory CD4+ T cells sorted from blood. Subset in this sample: CD45RA-negative fraction. The CDR3 DNA reads TGTGCCAGCAGTCCGCAGACCCTGGGGCAGTACTTC. Protein sequence: CASSPQTLGQYF.